This entry describes one T cell receptor beta chain. Germline V CDR1 and CDR2: SGDLS, YYNGEE. The length of the CDR3 is 14 residues. The ends were cut back, 7 bases at V and 1 base at J, with 15 bases in the middle. This sample is drawn from a study of T cell changes during pregnancy in multiple sclerosis. Assay: immunoSEQ multiplex PCR; the TCRdb copy retains only in-frame clones and omits some. The sample contains approximately 130,000 clones, approximately 96% of which appear only once. The source material was peripheral blood, sampled after pregnancy. The origin of this receptor is a female donor with multiple sclerosis, enrolled in a pregnancy study. The V call is TRBV9, the J call TRBJ2-7; TRBD2 is a possible D gene (6 bases). The CDR3 spells CASGPGLSSYEQYF. The CDR3 nucleotides are TGTGCCAGCGGGCCGGGACTTTCATCCTACGAGCAGTACTTC. The variable domain in full, completed from reference TRBV9 and TRBJ2-7, reads DSGVTQTPKHLITATGQRVTLRCSPRSGDLSVYWYQQSLDQGLQFLIQYYNGEERAKGNILERFSAQQFPDLHSELNLSSLELGDSALYFCASGPGLSSYEQYFGPGTRLTVT.